These 3 T cell receptor beta chains originate from one sample sequenced in a study of blood T cell repertoires in COVID-19. TCRdb's copy holds only in-frame clones and misses some; the assay was immunoSEQ multiplex PCR. The top ten clones hold around 3.4% of a sample with over 150,000 clones, roughly 80% of them seen once. The material sequenced was peripheral blood. These receptors all stem from an elderly woman with acute or convalescent COVID-19.

This clone was detected once. The CDR3 region is CASSGGFWDTEAFF. CDR3 nucleotide sequence: TGTGCCAGCAGCGGAGGGTTCTGGGACACTGAAGCTTTCTTT. The chain employs TRBV5-5 and TRBJ1-1, with D unclear. V lost 4 bases to trimming and J lost 3 bases, with 13 bases between them. The CDR3 is 14 residues long. CDR1 SGHKS and CDR2 YYEKEE come from the germline V gene (reference sequence).

Only one count was recorded for this clone. The chain employs TRBV7-3 and TRBJ2-3, with no clear D. This CDR3 has 14 residues. V lost 5 bases, J lost 2 bases, and 11 bases lay in between. Germline V gene sequence: CDR1 SGHTA, CDR2 FQGTGA. The CDR3 here is CASSPSRSTDTQYF. The CDR3 region has the DNA TGTGCCAGCAGCCCCTCCCGGTCCACAGATACGCAGTATTTT.

The chain uses TRBV25-1 and TRBJ1-6; 11 positions match TRBD1. V shed 5 bases and J 7 bases; nucleotides not matched to a gene: 4. Germline CDR1 and CDR2: MGHDK and SYGVNS. CDR3 length: 15 amino acids. The CDR3 region is CASSSRDRGNSPLHF. The CDR3 bases are TGTGCCAGCAGTAGCAGGGACAGGGGGAATTCACCCCTCCACTTT.